This T cell receptor beta chain is from a study of OX40 agonist ivuxolimab in advanced cancers. The V end lost 1 base, the J end lost 5 bases, and 8 bases lay between the germline ends. Germline V gene lookup returns CDR1 SGHTA and CDR2 FQGNSA. This CDR3 has 14 amino acids. Assay used: immunoSEQ multiplex PCR; TCRdb lists only in-frame clones, some missing. The sample lists around 62,000 clones, approximately 80% occurring once. Patients with autoimmune history or systemic immunosuppression were excluded. The clonotype comes from an adult with an advanced solid tumor such as melanoma, head and neck, liver or kidney cancer. The source was CD4+ or CD8+ T cells sorted from blood, collected in a trial of the OX40 agonist ivuxolimab. The V and J genes are TRBV7-2 and TRBJ2-2; no definite D call. The CDR3 DNA reads TGTGCCAGCAGCTTAGGCCCCAGGACCGGGGAGCTGTTTTTT. As protein: CASSLGPRTGELFF.